The 27 T cell receptor beta chains below were found in one sample sequenced in a study of blood T cell repertoires in COVID-19. Profiling relied on immunoSEQ multiplex PCR, and the TCRdb table lists in-frame clones only, not all of them. The repertoire holds some 360,000 clones, over 75% seen once, with approximately 2.4% in the top ten. The sequencing sample was made of peripheral blood. The receptors shown here come from a woman aged 55-70 years with COVID-19, enrolled during active disease.

This chain links TRBV28 with TRBJ2-3, with TRBD2 identical over 11 bases. The CDR3 sequence is 16 residues long. Germline trimming cut 5 bases from V and 2 bases from J; bases unmatched to any gene: 6. Germline lookup yields CDR1 MDHEN and CDR2 SYDVKM. This chain's CDR3 is CASSPLAGEATDTQYF. The CDR3 nucleotides are TGTGCCAGCAGTCCACTAGCGGGGGAAGCCACAGATACGCAGTATTTT.

The chain employs TRBV30 and TRBJ1-2; D is perhaps TRBD1 (6 bases). Trimming took off 3 bases at V and 2 bases at J, with 13 bases between the two ends. The CDR3 totals 14 residues. In germline, CDR1 is GTSNPN, CDR2 SVGIG (reference sequence). In nucleotides, the CDR3 is TGTGCCTGGAGAGGTGCAGGGGCAAACTATGGCTACACCTTC. It specifies CAWRGAGANYGYTF.

The chain carries TRBV5-4 and TRBJ2-1, with 8 bases lining up with TRBD2. The V gene end was trimmed by 3 bases and the J gene end by 6 bases; junction bases not matched to a gene: 8. The CDR3 sequence is 15 residues long. In germline, CDR1 is SGHNT, CDR2 YYREEE (reference sequence). The CDR3 is CASSSRTSNPNEQFF. The CDR3 region has the DNA TGTGCCAGCAGCTCCCGGACTAGCAATCCCAATGAGCAGTTCTTC.

V gene TRBV5-1 combines with J gene TRBJ2-7, with D unclear. The CDR3 is 14 residues long. V dropped 5 bases and J dropped 2 bases, with 14 bases sitting between them. The germline V gene has CDR1 SGHRS and CDR2 YFSETQ. The CDR3 is CASRGQGATYEQYF. The CDR3 DNA follows: TGCGCCAGCAGGGGTCAAGGAGCTACCTACGAGCAGTACTTC.

The gene calls are TRBV5-1 and TRBJ2-5; D may be TRBD1 (6 bases). From germline, CDR1 is SGHRS and CDR2 YFSETQ. V lost 5 bases and J lost 2, with 10 bases in between. There are 13 residues in the CDR3. The CDR3 here is CASRKTGQETQYF. DNA of the CDR3: TGCGCCAGCAGAAAAACAGGGCAAGAGACCCAGTACTTC.

This chain uses TRBV28 with TRBJ1-1; 7 bases are shared with TRBD1. CDR3 length: 15 amino acids. V was pared by 7 bases and J by 4 bases, with 12 bases of the junction left unmatched. Per the germline V gene, CDR1 is MDHEN and CDR2 is SYDVKM. CDR3 nucleotides: TGTGCCAGCAACTTTAAAAGGGGGCGGGCCACTGAAGCTTTCTTT. Amino acid sequence: CASNFKRGRATEAFF.

The rearrangement links TRBV6-6 to TRBJ2-2; 8 bases align to TRBD2. Trimming took 5 bases from V and 6 from J; bases not matched to a gene: 14. The CDR3 contains 17 residues. Germline CDR1 and CDR2: MNHNY and SVGAGI (reference sequence). The CDR3 bases are TGTGCCAGCAGTCCCGATGCGGGGGGCATAACTGCCGGGGAGCTGTTTTTT. It yields the protein CASSPDAGGITAGELFF.

The chain links TRBV19 to TRBJ2-7; D remains ambiguous. Per the germline V gene, CDR1 is LNHDA and CDR2 is SQIVND (reference sequence). V shed 5 bases and J shed 3 bases, with 17 bases lying between them. There are 15 residues in the CDR3. The CDR3 sequence is CASSVQPGGNYEQYF. The CDR3 DNA is TGTGCCAGTAGTGTACAACCGGGTGGCAACTACGAGCAGTACTTC. The full variable domain, rest sourced from reference TRBV19 and TRBJ2-7, is DGGITQSPKYLFRKEGQNVTLSCEQNLNHDAMYWYRQDPGQGLRLIYYSQIVNDFQKGDIAEGYSVSREKKESFPLTVTSAQKNPTAFYLCASSVQPGGNYEQYFGPGTRLTVT.

This clone showed up just once. The rearrangement links TRBV10-3 to TRBJ1-1; TRBD1 agrees at 10 bases. V lost 5 bases to trimming and J lost 5 bases; unmatched junction nucleotides: 8. The germline V gene encodes CDR1 ENHRY and CDR2 SYGVKD. The CDR3 consists of 15 residues. The chain's CDR3 is CAISTDRGFPTEAFF. The CDR3 DNA follows: TGTGCCATCAGTACGGACAGGGGGTTTCCTACTGAAGCTTTCTTT.

This clone has a single count. V gene TRBV18 combines with J gene TRBJ2-7, with D maybe TRBD1 (6 bases). The CDR3 totals 15 residues. The V gene lost 2 bases and the J gene lost 2 bases, with 13 bases spanning the gap. Germline CDR1 reads KGHSH; CDR2 reads LQKENI. The CDR3 is CASSPVGRDTYEQYF. Written as DNA, the CDR3 is TGTGCCAGCTCACCAGTTGGAAGGGACACCTACGAGCAGTACTTC. Full variable domain (remainder filled in from reference TRBV18 and TRBJ2-7): NAGVMQNPRHLVRRRGQEARLRCSPMKGHSHVYWYRQLPEEGLKFMVYLQKENIIDESGMPKERFSAEFPKEGPSILRIQQVVRGDSAAYFCASSPVGRDTYEQYFGPGTRLTVT.

The chain links TRBV6-5 to TRBJ1-2, with a possible D match to TRBD1 (5 bases). CDR3 length: 14 residues. Trimming took 6 bases from V and 3 from J, leaving 14 bases between them. CDR1 MNHEY and CDR2 SVGAGI come from the germline V gene. The CDR3 loop reads CASRGGRQHYGYTF. The CDR3 DNA sequence: TGTGCCAGCAGGGGGGGACGACAGCACTATGGCTACACCTTC.

CDR3 in amino acids: CASSASQVGNSPLHF. The CDR3 DNA is TGTGCCAGCAGTGCCAGTCAGGTTGGGAATTCACCCCTCCACTTT. The chain has TRBV2 and TRBJ1-6, with no clear D. The CDR3 has 15 amino acids. V was cut by 4 bases and J by 7 bases, with 14 bases left in between. The germline V gene encodes CDR1 SNHLY and CDR2 FYNNEI.

V and J are TRBV10-3 and TRBJ1-2; no definite D call. The V end was cut by 0 bases, the J end by 0 bases, with 17 bases between. In germline, CDR1 is ENHRY, CDR2 SYGVKD. The CDR3 is 18 residues long. The CDR3 is CAISESKNPTETNYGYTF. CDR3 in DNA: TGTGCCATCAGTGAGTCGAAAAACCCCACAGAGACTAACTATGGCTACACCTTC.

The chain employs TRBV7-3 and TRBJ2-7, with TRBD2 identical over 7 bases. This CDR3 is built from 18 residues. Germline lookup yields CDR1 SGHTA and CDR2 FQGTGA. J gave up 2 bases and V 2 bases, and 15 bases lay outside the gene matches. The chain's CDR3 is CASSLGPQAGDPPYEQYF. The DNA for the CDR3 is TGTGCCAGCAGCTTAGGTCCCCAGGCGGGGGATCCCCCCTACGAGCAGTACTTC.

This chain connects TRBV19 to TRBJ1-5; tentatively, D is TRBD1 (5 bases). This CDR3 has 14 amino acids. Trimming took off 10 bases at V and 6 bases at J, with 19 bases between the two ends. Germline lookup yields CDR1 LNHDA and CDR2 SQIVND (reference sequence). The CDR3 DNA sequence: TGTGCCACCTTGGACCCGCAGCAGGGTCAGCCCCAGCATTTT. Protein product: CATLDPQQGQPQHF. The whole variable domain, remainder taken from reference TRBV19 and TRBJ1-5, is DGGITQSPKYLFRKEGQNVTLSCEQNLNHDAMYWYRQDPGQGLRLIYYSQIVNDFQKGDIAEGYSVSREKKESFPLTVTSAQKNPTAFYLCATLDPQQGQPQHFGDGTRLSIL.

The chain recombines TRBV18 with TRBJ2-1, with a tentative D call TRBD2 (6 bases). The CDR3 is made up of 14 amino acids. The germline V gene has CDR1 KGHSH and CDR2 LQKENI. V was clipped by 3 bases and J by 4 bases, with 10 bases between them. The DNA for the CDR3 is TGTGCCAGCTCACCGGGGACTCCGTACAATGAGCAGTTCTTC. Its translation is CASSPGTPYNEQFF.

The J gene is TRBJ2-3, the V gene TRBV5-1, with D tentatively TRBD2 (5 bases). Trimming shortened V by 2 bases and J by 1 base, and 11 bases separated the two germline ends. The CDR3 runs to 15 residues. The germline V gene has CDR1 SGHRS and CDR2 YFSETQ. In DNA, the CDR3 is TGCGCCAGCAGCTTTTGGGGAGATGGCACAGATACGCAGTATTTT. This encodes CASSFWGDGTDTQYF.

The chain employs TRBV5-6 and TRBJ1-2, with a tentative D call TRBD1 (5 bases). Germline lookup yields CDR1 SGHDT and CDR2 YYEEEE. With 0 bases removed from V and 2 bases from J, the gap between germline ends came to 8 bases. There are 14 residues in the CDR3. The CDR3 coding sequence is TGTGCCAGCAGCTTGGGGGGCGTGAACTATGGCTACACCTTC. Its translation is CASSLGGVNYGYTF. The variable domain in full, completed from reference TRBV5-6 and TRBJ1-2, reads DAGVTQSPTHLIKTRGQQVTLRCSPKSGHDTVSWYQQALGQGPQFIFQYYEEEERQRGNFPDRFSGHQFPNYSSELNVNALLLGDSALYLCASSLGGVNYGYTFGSGTRLTVV.

V and J are TRBV25-1 and TRBJ2-1, with TRBD1 identical over 7 bases. V was pared by 7 bases and J by 8 bases, with 2 bases of the junction left unmatched. This CDR3 has 11 amino acids. Germline loops: CDR1 MGHDK, CDR2 SYGVNS. The CDR3 sequence is CASKRGHEQFF. In DNA, the CDR3 is TGTGCCAGCAAAAGGGGGCATGAGCAGTTCTTC.

J is TRBJ2-7 and V is TRBV28; D might be TRBD2 (6 bases). CDR1 is MDHEN, CDR2 SYDVKM, per germline. The V end lost 5 bases, the J end lost 9 bases, and 20 bases lay between the germline ends. The CDR3 is made up of 14 amino acids. CDR3 residues: CASSPTGLGRGQYF. Here the CDR3 DNA reads TGTGCCAGCAGTCCCACGGGACTTGGCCGGGGGCAGTACTTC.

This clone has a handful of counts. The chain is built from TRBV2 and TRBJ1-4; D is undetermined. Per the germline V gene, CDR1 is SNHLY and CDR2 is FYNNEI. The CDR3 is made up of 15 amino acids. V lost 2 bases to trimming and J lost 6 bases, with 13 bases between them. The CDR3 sequence is CASSEFGPGDEKLFF. In DNA form, the CDR3 reads TGTGCCAGCAGTGAATTTGGGCCCGGGGATGAAAAACTGTTTTTT. The full variable domain, in which reference TRBV2 and TRBJ1-4 provide the parts outside the CDR3, is EPEVTQTPSHQVTQMGQEVILRCVPISNHLYFYWYRQILGQKVEFLVSFYNNEISEKSEIFDDQFSVERPDGSNFTLKIRSTKLEDSAMYFCASSEFGPGDEKLFFGSGTQLSVL.

CDR3 bases: TGTGCCAGCAGTGCTTCCTCTGGGGCCAACGTCCTGACTTTC. Its protein is CASSASSGANVLTF. The V and J genes are TRBV2 and TRBJ2-6, with unresolved D. The CDR3 length is 14 residues. The V gene lost 4 bases and the J gene lost 0 bases, with 4 bases spanning the gap. Germline V gene data show CDR1 as SNHLY and CDR2 as FYNNEI.

Only a few counts were recorded for this clone. The V call is TRBV18, the J call TRBJ1-2, with TRBD1 identical over 8 bases. The CDR3 has 15 residues. Germline V lookup: CDR1 KGHSH, CDR2 LQKENI. V dropped 2 bases and J dropped 0; count of bases not matched to a gene: 2. The chain's CDR3 is CASSPGQGANYGYTF. CDR3 bases: TGTGCCAGCTCACCAGGACAGGGAGCTAACTATGGCTACACCTTC.

This clone occurred a few times. The rearrangement joins TRBV9 to TRBJ1-6; D is perhaps TRBD1 (5 bases). V was clipped by 1 base and J by 3 bases, with 11 bases between them. This CDR3 has 16 amino acids. The germline V gene has CDR1 SGDLS and CDR2 YYNGEE. The CDR3 reads CASSVQGRGYNSPLHF. The CDR3 coding sequence is TGTGCCAGCAGCGTACAGGGTAGGGGCTATAATTCACCCCTCCACTTT.

V is TRBV9 and J is TRBJ1-2; tentatively, D is TRBD1 (5 bases). Germline V gene sequence: CDR1 SGDLS, CDR2 YYNGEE. The CDR3 totals 14 residues. V was shortened by 4 bases and J by 6 bases, with 16 bases between the two germline ends. CDR3 sequence: CASSSEGTLDGYTF. The CDR3, as DNA: TGTGCCAGCAGCTCAGAGGGGACTCTCGATGGCTACACCTTC.

This clone turned up a few times. The DNA of the CDR3 is TGCGCCAGCAGCCAAGAAGGGGGACAGGGGTATCAGCCCCAGCATTTT. Translated: CASSQEGGQGYQPQHF. The chain has TRBV4-1 and TRBJ1-5; 10 bases fit TRBD1. Per germline, CDR1 MGHRA and CDR2 YSYEKL. This CDR3 is built from 16 residues. J was trimmed by 5 bases and V by 0 bases; bases with no gene match: 4.

The V gene is TRBV6-5, the J gene TRBJ1-1; D is unresolved. Trimming shortened V by 6 bases and J by 2 bases, and 13 bases separated the two germline ends. This CDR3 is built from 14 residues. Germline V gene sequence: CDR1 MNHEY, CDR2 SVGAGI. The DNA for the CDR3 is TGTGCCAGCAGCCGCCGGGGTTACAACACTGAAGCTTTCTTT. Translation gives CASSRRGYNTEAFF.